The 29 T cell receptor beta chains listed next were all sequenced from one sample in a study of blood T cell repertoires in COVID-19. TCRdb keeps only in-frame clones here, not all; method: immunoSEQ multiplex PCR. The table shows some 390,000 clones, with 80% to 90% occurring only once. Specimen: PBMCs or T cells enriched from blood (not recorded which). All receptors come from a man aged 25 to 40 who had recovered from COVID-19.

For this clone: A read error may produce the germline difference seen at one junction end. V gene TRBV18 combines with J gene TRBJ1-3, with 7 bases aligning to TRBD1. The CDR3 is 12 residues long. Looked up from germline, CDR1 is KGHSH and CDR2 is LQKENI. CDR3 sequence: CASSPPSTGISF. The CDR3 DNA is TGTGCCAGCTCACCACCTTCGACAGGGATAAGTTTT.

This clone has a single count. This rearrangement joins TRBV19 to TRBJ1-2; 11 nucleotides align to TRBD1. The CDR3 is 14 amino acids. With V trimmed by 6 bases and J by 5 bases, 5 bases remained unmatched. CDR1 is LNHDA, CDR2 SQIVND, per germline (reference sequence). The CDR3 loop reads CASRMGQGGYGYTF. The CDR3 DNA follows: TGTGCCAGTAGAATGGGACAGGGGGGATATGGCTACACCTTC.

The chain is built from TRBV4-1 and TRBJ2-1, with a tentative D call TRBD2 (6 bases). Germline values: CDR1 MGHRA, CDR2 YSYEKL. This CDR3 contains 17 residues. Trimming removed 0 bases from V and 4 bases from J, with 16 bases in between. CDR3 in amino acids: CASSQDAGPGRYNEQFF. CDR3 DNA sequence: TGCGCCAGCAGCCAAGACGCGGGGCCAGGGAGATACAATGAGCAGTTCTTC.

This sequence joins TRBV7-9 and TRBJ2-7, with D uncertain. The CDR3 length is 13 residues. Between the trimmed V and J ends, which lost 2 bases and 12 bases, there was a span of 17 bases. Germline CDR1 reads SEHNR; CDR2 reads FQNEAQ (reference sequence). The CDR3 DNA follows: TGTGCCAGCAGCTTACAAACAGTTCCTCCTTGGTACTTC. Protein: CASSLQTVPPWYF.

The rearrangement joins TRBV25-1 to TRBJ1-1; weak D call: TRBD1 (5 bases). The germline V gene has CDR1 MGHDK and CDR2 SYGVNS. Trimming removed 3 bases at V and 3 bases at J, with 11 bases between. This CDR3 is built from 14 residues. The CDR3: CASSDDSRDTEAFF. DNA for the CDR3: TGTGCCAGCAGTGATGACAGCAGGGACACTGAAGCTTTCTTT.

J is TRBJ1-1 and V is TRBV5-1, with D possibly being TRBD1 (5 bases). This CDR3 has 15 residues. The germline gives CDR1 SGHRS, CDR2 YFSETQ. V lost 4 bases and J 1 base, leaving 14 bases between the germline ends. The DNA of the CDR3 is TGCGCCAGCAGCCGGGCTGGCAGGGAGAACACTGAAGCTTTCTTT. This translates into CASSRAGRENTEAFF.

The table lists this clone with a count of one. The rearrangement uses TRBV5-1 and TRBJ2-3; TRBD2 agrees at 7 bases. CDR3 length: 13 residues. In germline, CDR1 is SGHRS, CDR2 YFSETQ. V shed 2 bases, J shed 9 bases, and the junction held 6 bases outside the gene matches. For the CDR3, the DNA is TGCGCCAGCAGCTTCCGGGGGGACGGGACGCAGTATTTT. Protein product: CASSFRGDGTQYF.

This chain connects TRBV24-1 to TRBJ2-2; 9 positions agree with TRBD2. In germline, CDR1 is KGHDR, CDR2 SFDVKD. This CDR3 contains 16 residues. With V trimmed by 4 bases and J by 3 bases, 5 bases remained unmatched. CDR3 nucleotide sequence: TGTGCCACCAGTGACACGACTAGCGGATACACCGGGGAGCTGTTTTTT. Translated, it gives CATSDTTSGYTGELFF.

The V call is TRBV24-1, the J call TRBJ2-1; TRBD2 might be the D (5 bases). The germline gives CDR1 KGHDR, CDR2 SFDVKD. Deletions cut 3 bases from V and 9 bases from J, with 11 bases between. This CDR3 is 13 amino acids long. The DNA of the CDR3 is TGTGCCACCAGTGATACCCTAGCCGGTGAGCAGTTCTTC. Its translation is CATSDTLAGEQFF.

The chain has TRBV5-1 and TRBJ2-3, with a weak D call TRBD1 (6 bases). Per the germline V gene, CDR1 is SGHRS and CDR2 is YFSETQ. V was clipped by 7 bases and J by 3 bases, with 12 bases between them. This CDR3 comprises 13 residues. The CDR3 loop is CASGSQGTDTQYF. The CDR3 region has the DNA TGCGCCAGCGGATCACAGGGTACAGATACGCAGTATTTT.

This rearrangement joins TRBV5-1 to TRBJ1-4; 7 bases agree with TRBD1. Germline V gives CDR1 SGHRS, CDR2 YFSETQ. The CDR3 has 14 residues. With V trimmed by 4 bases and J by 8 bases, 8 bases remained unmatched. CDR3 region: CASSRSGQLEKLFF. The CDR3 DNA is TGCGCCAGCAGCCGCTCGGGACAGCTAGAAAAACTGTTTTTT. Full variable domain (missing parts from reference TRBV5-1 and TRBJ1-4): KAGVTQTPRYLIKTRGQQVTLSCSPISGHRSVSWYQQTPGQGLQFLFEYFSETQRNKGNFPGRFSGRQFSNSRSEMNVSTLELGDSALYLCASSRSGQLEKLFFGSGTQLSVL.

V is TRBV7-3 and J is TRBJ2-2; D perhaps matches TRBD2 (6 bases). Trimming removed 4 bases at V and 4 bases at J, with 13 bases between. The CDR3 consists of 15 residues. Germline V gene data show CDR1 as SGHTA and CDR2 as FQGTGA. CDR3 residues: CASSSGGVGTGELFF. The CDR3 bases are TGTGCCAGCAGCTCCGGAGGGGTAGGCACCGGGGAGCTGTTTTTT.

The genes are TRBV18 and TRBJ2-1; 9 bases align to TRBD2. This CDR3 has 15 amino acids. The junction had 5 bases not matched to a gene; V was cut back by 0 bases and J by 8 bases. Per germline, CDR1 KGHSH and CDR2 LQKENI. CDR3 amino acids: CASSPPSGSQYEQFF. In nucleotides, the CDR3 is TGTGCCAGCTCACCACCTAGCGGGAGTCAGTATGAGCAGTTCTTC.

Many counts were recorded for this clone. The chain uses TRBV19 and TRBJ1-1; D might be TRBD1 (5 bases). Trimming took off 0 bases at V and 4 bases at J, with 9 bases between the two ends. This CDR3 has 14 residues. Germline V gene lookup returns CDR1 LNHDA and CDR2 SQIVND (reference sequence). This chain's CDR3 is CASSIELGGTEAFF. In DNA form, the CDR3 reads TGTGCCAGTAGTATAGAGTTGGGGGGCACTGAAGCTTTCTTT.

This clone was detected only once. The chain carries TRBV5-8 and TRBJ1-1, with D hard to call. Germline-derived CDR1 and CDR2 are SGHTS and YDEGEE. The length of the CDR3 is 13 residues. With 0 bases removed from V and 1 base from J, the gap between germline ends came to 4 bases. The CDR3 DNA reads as TGTGCCAGCAGCTTGGTGAGGAACACTGAAGCTTTCTTT. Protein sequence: CASSLVRNTEAFF.

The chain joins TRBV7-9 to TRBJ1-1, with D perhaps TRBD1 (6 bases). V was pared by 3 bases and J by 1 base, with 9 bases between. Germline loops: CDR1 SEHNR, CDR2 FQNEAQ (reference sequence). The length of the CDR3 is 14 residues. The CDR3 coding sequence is TGTGCCAGCAGCTTGCAACAGGGGAACACTGAAGCTTTCTTT. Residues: CASSLQQGNTEAFF.

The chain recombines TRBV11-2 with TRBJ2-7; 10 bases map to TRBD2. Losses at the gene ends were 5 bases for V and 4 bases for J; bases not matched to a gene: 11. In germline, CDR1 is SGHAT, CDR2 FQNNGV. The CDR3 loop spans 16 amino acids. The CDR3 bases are TGTGCCAGCAGCCCCACGACGGGACTAGCGTTTTACGAGCAGTACTTC. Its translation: CASSPTTGLAFYEQYF.

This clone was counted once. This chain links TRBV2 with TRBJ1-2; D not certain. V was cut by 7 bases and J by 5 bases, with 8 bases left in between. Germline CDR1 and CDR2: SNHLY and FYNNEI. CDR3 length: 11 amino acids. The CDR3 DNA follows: TGTGCCAGCAAGGGAGAATATGGCTACACCTTC. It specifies CASKGEYGYTF.

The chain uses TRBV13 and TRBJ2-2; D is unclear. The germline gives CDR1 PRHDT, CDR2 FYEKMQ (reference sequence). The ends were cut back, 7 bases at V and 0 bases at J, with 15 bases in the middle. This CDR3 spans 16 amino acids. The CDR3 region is CASTAQFDANTGELFF. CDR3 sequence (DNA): TGTGCCAGCACCGCCCAGTTTGATGCGAACACCGGGGAGCTGTTTTTT.

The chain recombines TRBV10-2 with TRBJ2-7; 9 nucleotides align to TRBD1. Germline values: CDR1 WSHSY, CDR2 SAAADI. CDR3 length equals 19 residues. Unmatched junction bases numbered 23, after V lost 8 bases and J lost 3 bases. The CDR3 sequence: CASWYSFCPPGQGSYEQYF. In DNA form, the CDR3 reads TGCGCCAGCTGGTACAGCTTTTGTCCGCCGGGACAGGGAAGCTACGAGCAGTACTTC.

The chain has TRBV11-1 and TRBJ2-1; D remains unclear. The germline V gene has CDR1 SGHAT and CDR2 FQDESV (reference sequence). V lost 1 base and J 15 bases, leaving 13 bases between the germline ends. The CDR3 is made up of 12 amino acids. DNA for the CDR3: TGTGCCAGCAGCTTAGGAGGCAAAGAAACGTTCTTC. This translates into CASSLGGKETFF.

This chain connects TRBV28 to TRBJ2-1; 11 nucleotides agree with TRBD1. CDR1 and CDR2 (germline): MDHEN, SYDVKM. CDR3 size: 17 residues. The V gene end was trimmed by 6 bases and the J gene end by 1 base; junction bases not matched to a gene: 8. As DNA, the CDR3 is TGTGCCAGCAGGCCAGGACAGGGGGCTTGGTCCTACAATGAGCAGTTCTTC. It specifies CASRPGQGAWSYNEQFF.

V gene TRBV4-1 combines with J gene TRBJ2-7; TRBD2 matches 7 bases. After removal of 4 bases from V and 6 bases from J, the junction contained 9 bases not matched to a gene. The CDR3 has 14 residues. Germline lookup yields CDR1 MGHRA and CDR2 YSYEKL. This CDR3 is CASSLLGRAGEQYF. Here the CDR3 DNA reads TGCGCCAGCAGCCTCCTGGGGAGGGCCGGCGAGCAGTACTTC.

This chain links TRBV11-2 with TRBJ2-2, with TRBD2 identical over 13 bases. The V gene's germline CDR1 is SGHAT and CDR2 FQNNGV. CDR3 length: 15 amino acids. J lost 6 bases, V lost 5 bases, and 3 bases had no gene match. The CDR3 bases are TGTGCCAGCAGCCGGGGACTAGCGGGACCCGGGGAGCTGTTTTTT. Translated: CASSRGLAGPGELFF.

The DNA for the CDR3 is TGCGCCAGCAGCCCTGGGACAGAACACACAGATACGCAGTATTTT. Translating it yields CASSPGTEHTDTQYF. This chain connects TRBV5-1 to TRBJ2-3; TRBD1 aligns across 7 bases. With V trimmed by 4 bases and J by 2 bases, 7 bases remained unmatched. The CDR3 spans 15 residues. Per the germline V gene, CDR1 is SGHRS and CDR2 is YFSETQ.

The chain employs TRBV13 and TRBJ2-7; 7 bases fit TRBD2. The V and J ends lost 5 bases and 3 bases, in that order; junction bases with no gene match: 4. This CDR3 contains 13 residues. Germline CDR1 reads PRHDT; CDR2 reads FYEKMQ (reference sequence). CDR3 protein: CASSTRTSYEQYF. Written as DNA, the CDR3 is TGTGCCAGCAGCACTCGGACTAGCTACGAGCAGTACTTC.

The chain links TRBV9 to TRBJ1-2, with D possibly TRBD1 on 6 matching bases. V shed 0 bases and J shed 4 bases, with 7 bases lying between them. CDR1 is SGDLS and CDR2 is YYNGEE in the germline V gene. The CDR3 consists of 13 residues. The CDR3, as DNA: TGTGCCAGCAGCGTAGAGGACAGCTATGGCTACACCTTC. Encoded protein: CASSVEDSYGYTF.

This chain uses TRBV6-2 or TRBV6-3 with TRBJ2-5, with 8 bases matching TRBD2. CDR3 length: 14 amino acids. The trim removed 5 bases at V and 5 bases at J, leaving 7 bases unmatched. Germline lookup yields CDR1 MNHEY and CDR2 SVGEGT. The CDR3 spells CASSIPGGRETQYF. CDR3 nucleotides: TGTGCCAGCAGTATCCCGGGGGGGCGGGAGACCCAGTACTTC.

The CDR3 sequence is CASSPSDGGYEQYF. For the CDR3, the DNA is TGCGCCAGCAGCCCCTCGGACGGGGGCTACGAGCAGTACTTC. V gene TRBV5-1 combines with J gene TRBJ2-7; D may be TRBD2 (6 bases). The germline gives CDR1 SGHRS, CDR2 YFSETQ. Trimming pared 4 bases from V and 3 bases from J, leaving 14 bases between. The CDR3 sequence is 14 residues long.